Detailed here is one T cell receptor beta chain. Its antigen remains undetermined. Base qualities are not recorded, but no much larger clone differs from it by a single base. From the cysteine up to the phenylalanine, the CDR3 has a length of 14 residues. Only the CDR3 region is kept as DNA, spanning 42 bases read in frame from base 1. V and J lose 1 base and 9 bases, and a span of 13 bases separates them. The germline V gene provides CDR1 MDHEN and CDR2 SYDVKM. Collaborating institutions collected whole blood in K2EDTA tubes following their own protocols. For TCRbeta analysis, collaborators shipped samples in one of three forms: frozen whole blood, isolated PBMCs, or DNA extracted from either of those sample types. The data are from a study of blood T cell repertoires in COVID-19 (dated by TCRdb to 2020 to 2022). About the study as a whole: Collaborator samples came from the United States, Italy and Spain and covered acute and convalescent phases of COVID-19. The prospective study material was composed of cDNA or gDNA derived from T cells, B-cell-depleted T cells, or PBMCs. Deeply sampled blood TCRbeta repertoires from subjects exposed to, actively infected with, or recovered from COVID-19 were included in the dataset. A freely available public database, intended as a resource for researchers studying the immune response to SARS-CoV-2, is where the repertoires were released. The sample metadata nearly always contained a de-identified subject ID, COVID-19 status, age in years and sex. The samples were drawn from two sources: the first 160 participants of the ongoing ImmuneRACE study, and 950 to 1,500 subjects contributed by 6 global collaborators. Where HLA class I and class II types were available, the types were taken from metadata supplied by the sample provider, not from assay-based typing.

TCRbeta CDR3 regions were amplified from genomic DNA using the immunoSEQ Assay, a bias-controlled multiplex PCR. From the authors' description of their analysis: Within the assay, amplification of reference gene primers was used to estimate how many nucleated cells each sample contained. To quantify the absolute abundance of each unique TCRbeta CDR3 rearrangement, sequence reads were collapsed and filtered. For each sample, productive Simpson clonality was calculated as the square root of Simpson's diversity index over productive rearrangements. TCRdb holds this immuneACCESS table with in-frame rearrangements only. Some clones are missing; in checked studies, unresolved V genes explain under half, and the rest has no known cause. The D gene and trimming were derived from the DNA, and the V and J assignments and clone size from that table. This sample holds around 180,000 clones; 70% to 90% were observed only once. The top ten constitute 3.5% to 5% of the sample.

The investigation overall reported the following: The amount of clinical and demographic metadata varied by source and participant and was provided uncurated.

Material: peripheral blood. The rearrangement combines TRBV28 with TRBJ1-5, with TRBD1 as a weak D call on 6 bases. This TCR derives from a woman aged 30 to 39 with acute or convalescent COVID-19. The CDR3 sequence is CASSLFQSRGPQHF. At the DNA level, the sequence is TGTGCCAGCAGTTTATTCCAGAGCAGGGGGCCCCAGCATTTT.